This T cell receptor beta chain was sequenced for a study of early stage breast cancer tumors. For the study at large: ER+/PR+/HER2- status applied to about 70% of the 16 invasive breast tumors.

Whole-study findings and limits: Commonly generated sequences made up most enriched TCRB sequences shared between patients.

This clone was recorded only once. Its antigen is unidentified. The CDR3 loop spans 15 amino acids. V dropped 3 bases and J dropped 0; count of bases not matched to a gene: 3. CDR1 is SGDLS and CDR2 is YYNGEE in the germline V gene. Libraries were prepared by immunoSEQ multiplex PCR; TCRdb keeps only in-frame clonotypes and omits some of them. The sample lists roughly 58,000 clones; around 90% were seen once. This clonotype originated in a person aged 70 to 85 with breast cancer. V usage is TRBV9 and J usage is TRBJ1-5, with 7 bases matching TRBD1. Sequenced: blood. CDR3 residues: CASSAQGGSNQPQHF. The DNA of the CDR3 is TGTGCCAGCAGCGCCCAGGGGGGTAGCAATCAGCCCCAGCATTTT.